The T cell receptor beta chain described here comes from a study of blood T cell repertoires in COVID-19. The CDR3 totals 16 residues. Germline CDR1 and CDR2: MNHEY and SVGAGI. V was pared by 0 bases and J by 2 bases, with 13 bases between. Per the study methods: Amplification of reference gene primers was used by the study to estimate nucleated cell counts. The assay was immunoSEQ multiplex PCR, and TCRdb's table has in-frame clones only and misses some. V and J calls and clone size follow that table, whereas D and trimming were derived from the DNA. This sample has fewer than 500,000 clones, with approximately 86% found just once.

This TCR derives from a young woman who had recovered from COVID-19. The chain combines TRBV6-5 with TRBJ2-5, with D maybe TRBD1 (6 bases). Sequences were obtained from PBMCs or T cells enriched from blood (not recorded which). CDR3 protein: CASSYSWTAEQETQYF. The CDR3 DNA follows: TGTGCCAGCAGTTACTCTTGGACAGCCGAACAAGAGACCCAGTACTTC.